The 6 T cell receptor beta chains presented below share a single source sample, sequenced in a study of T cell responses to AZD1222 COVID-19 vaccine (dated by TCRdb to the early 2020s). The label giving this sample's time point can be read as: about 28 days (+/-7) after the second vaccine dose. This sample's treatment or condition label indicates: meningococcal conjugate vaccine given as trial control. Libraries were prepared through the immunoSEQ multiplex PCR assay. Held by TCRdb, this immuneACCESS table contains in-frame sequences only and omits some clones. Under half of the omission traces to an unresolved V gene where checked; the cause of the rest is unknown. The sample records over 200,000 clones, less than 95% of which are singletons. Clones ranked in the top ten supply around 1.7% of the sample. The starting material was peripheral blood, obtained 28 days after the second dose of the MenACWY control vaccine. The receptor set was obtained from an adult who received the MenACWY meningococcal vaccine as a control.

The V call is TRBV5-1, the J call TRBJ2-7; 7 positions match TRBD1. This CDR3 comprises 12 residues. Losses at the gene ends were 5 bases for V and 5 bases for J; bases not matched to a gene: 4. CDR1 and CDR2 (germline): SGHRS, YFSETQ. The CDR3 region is CASRQGPHEQYF. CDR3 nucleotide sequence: TGCGCCAGCAGACAGGGGCCCCACGAGCAGTACTTC. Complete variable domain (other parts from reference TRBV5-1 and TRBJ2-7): KAGVTQTPRYLIKTRGQQVTLSCSPISGHRSVSWYQQTPGQGLQFLFEYFSETQRNKGNFPGRFSGRQFSNSRSEMNVSTLELGDSALYLCASRQGPHEQYFGPGTRLTVT.

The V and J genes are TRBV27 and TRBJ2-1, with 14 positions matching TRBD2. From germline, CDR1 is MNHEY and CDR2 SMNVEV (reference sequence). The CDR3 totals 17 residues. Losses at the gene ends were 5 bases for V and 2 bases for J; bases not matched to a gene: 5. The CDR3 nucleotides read TGTGCCAGCAGTCCAGGGACTAGCGGGAGACCCTACAATGAGCAGTTCTTC. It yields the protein CASSPGTSGRPYNEQFF.

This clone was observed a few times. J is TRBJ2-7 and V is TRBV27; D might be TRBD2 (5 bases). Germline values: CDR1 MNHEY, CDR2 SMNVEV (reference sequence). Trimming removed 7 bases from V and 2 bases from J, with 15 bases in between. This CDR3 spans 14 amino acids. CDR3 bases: TGTGCCAGCAATACCCTTGGACTTCCCTACGAGCAGTACTTC. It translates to CASNTLGLPYEQYF.

The CDR3 reads CASSYEVFYEQYF. The CDR3 DNA reads TGTGCCAGCAGTTACGAGGTTTTCTACGAGCAGTACTTC. V usage is TRBV6-2 or TRBV6-3 and J usage is TRBJ2-7; the D is unclear. V dropped 2 bases and J dropped 3 bases, with 8 bases sitting between them. There are 13 residues in the CDR3. The germline gives CDR1 MNHEY, CDR2 SVGEGT.

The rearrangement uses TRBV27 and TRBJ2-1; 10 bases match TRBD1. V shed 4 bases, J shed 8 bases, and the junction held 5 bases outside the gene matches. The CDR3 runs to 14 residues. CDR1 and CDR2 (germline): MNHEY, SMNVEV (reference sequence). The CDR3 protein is CASSSRDRGDEQFF. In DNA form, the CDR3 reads TGTGCCAGCAGTTCCCGGGACAGGGGTGATGAGCAGTTCTTC.

The CDR3 nucleotides read TGTGCCAGCAGCGAGGGGGACGTCAATGAGCAGTTCTTC. Its protein is CASSEGDVNEQFF. The chain has TRBV9 and TRBJ2-1; tentative D call: TRBD1 (6 bases). The CDR3 extends over 13 amino acids. Germline-derived CDR1 and CDR2 are SGDLS and YYNGEE. V dropped 3 bases and J dropped 6 bases, with 10 bases sitting between them.